A single T cell receptor (beta chain) is shown here with its context. Its antigen is unidentified. This sample was included in a study of a mutant IDH1 vaccine in newly diagnosed glioma. Time point here: week 35, safety follow-up. Each vaccine dose was 300 ug of mutant IDH1 20-mer peptide, with topical imiquimod. Generated by immunoSEQ multiplex PCR, the TCRdb table keeps only in-frame clones and is missing some. Counted here are about 32,000 clones, approximately 80% occurring once; the ten biggest clones make up roughly 6.6%. The sequence derives from a woman aged 18 to 35 with glioma. Sequenced material: PBMCs, taken from a glioma patient whose treatment included an IDH1 peptide vaccine.

The DNA for the CDR3 is TGTGCCAGCAGTGAGACGGGGGGCGACTCCTACACAGATACGCAGTATTTT. Translation gives CASSETGGDSYTDTQYF. This chain joins TRBV6-4 and TRBJ2-3, with D possibly matching TRBD2 (7 bases). Trimming stripped 3 bases from V and 2 bases from J, with 18 bases between. Germline CDR1 is MRHNA and CDR2 is SNTAGT. The CDR3 contains 17 residues.